This T cell receptor beta chain was found in a study of vaccination and CD4 T cells after COVID-19. As to treatment: approximately nine-day PBMC culture with coronavirus spike peptide pools or control peptides (ViraFEST assay). From the unexposed donor, CD4+ T cells were collected ahead of the COVID-19 pandemic (2011-2018). First, ViraFEST expanded antigen-specific T cells with peptide pools, and next it sequenced the TCRs. Germline CDR1 is DFQATT and CDR2 is SNEGSKA (reference sequence). V lost 2 bases, J lost 5 bases, and 6 bases stayed unmatched. The CDR3 is 14 residues long. By share, this clonotype ranks as medium-sized. Its matching antigen is unknown. At the Johns Hopkins FTIC core, DNA taken from cultured CD4+ T cells was sequenced by way of the Oncomine TCR Beta short-read assay. Each CDR3 protein is one row after TCRdb ran MiXCR on the PCR reads. The sample has roughly 7,000 distinct CDR3 sequences, around half seen once.

Whole-study results and caveats: Rising from about 20 to 38, the median of SARS-CoV-2-reactive clonotypes did not change significantly.

This receptor was identified in a human donor in good health. This chain joins TRBV20-1 and TRBJ2-5; 9 nucleotides line up with TRBD2. Material: CD4+ T cells from blood, cultured in vitro. The CDR3 sequence is CSARQAGGKETQYF. The CDR3 nucleotides are TGCAGTGCTAGACAAGCGGGGGGTAAGGAGACCCAGTACTTC.